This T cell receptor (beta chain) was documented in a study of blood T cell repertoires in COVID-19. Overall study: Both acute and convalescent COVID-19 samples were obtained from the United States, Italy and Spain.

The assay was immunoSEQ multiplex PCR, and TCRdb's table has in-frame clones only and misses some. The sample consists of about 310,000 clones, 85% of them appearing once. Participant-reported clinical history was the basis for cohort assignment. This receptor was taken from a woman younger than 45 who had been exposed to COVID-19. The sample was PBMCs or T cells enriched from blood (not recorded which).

CDR3 amino acids: CAWSGTSSNEQFF. The CDR3 DNA reads as TGTGCCTGGAGTGGGACTAGCAGCAATGAGCAGTTCTTC. The rearrangement uses TRBV30 and TRBJ2-1; 8 nucleotides match TRBD2. Germline assignment: CDR1 GTSNPN and CDR2 SVGIG (reference sequence). The CDR3 consists of 13 residues. The trim removed 1 base at V and 6 bases at J, leaving 2 bases unmatched. The variable domain in full, completed from reference TRBV30 and TRBJ2-1, reads SQTIHQWPATLVQPVGSPLSLECTVEGTSNPNLYWYRQAAGRGLQLLFYSVGIGQISSEVPQNLSASRPQDRQFILSSKKLLLSDSGFYLCAWSGTSSNEQFFGPGTRLTVL.